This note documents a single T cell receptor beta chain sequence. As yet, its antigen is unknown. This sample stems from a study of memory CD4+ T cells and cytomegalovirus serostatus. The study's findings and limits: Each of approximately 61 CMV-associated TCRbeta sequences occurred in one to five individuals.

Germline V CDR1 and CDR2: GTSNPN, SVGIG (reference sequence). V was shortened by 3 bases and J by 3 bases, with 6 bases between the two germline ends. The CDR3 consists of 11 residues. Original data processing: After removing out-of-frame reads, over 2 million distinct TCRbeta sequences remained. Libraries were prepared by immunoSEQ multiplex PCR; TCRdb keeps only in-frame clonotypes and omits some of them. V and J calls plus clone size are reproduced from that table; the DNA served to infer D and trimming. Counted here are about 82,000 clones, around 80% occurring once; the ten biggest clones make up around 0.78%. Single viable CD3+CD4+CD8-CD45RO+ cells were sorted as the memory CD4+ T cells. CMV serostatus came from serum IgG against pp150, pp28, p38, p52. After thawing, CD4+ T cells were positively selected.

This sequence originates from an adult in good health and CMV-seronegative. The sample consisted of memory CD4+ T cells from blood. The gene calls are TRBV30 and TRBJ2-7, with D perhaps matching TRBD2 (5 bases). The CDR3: CAWSRDYEQYF. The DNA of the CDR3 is TGTGCCTGGAGCCGGGACTACGAGCAGTACTTC.